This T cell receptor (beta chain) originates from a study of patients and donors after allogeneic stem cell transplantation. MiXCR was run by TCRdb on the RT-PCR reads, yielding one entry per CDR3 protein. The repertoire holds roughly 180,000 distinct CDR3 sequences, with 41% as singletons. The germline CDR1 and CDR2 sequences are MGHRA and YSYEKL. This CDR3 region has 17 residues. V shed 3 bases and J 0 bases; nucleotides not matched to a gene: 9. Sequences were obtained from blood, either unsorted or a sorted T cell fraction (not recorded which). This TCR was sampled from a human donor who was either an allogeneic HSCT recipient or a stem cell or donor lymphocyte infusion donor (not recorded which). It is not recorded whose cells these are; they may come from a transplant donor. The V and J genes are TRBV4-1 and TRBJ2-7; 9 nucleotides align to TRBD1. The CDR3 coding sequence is TGCGCCAGCAGCCACCGCGGACAGGGGATGGGCTCCTACGAGCAGTACTTC. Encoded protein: CASSHRGQGMGSYEQYF.